This T cell receptor (beta chain) was captured in a study of T cell changes during pregnancy in multiple sclerosis. Sequenced by immunoSEQ multiplex PCR; TCRdb stores in-frame clones only, minus some. The table records tens of thousands of clones, around 92% of them present only once. The clonotype comes from a female donor in good health, enrolled as a control in a pregnancy study. Sequenced here: peripheral blood, sampled in the first trimester of pregnancy.

Written as DNA, the CDR3 is TGTGCCAGTAGTATATCCCGGGGTTTCGATGAGCAGTTCTTC. Protein product: CASSISRGFDEQFF. The V and J genes are TRBV19 and TRBJ2-1; maybe TRBD2 (5 bases). From germline, CDR1 is LNHDA and CDR2 SQIVND (reference sequence). The ends were cut back, 2 bases at V and 8 bases at J, with 13 bases in the middle. This CDR3 region has 14 residues.